This T cell receptor (beta chain) originates from a study of CD8 T cells in Susac syndrome. Random hexamers were used to reverse transcribe roughly 0.45 to 1 ug of RNA. Amplification of TCR beta CDR3 across 54 Vbeta and 13 Jbeta was performed with immunoSEQ multiplex PCR. A single record per CDR3 protein comes from TCRdb applying MiXCR to the immunoSEQ multiplex PCR reads. The sample carries fewer than 300,000 distinct CDR3 sequences, roughly 85% recorded once. From germline, CDR1 is DFQATT and CDR2 SNEGSKA (reference sequence). CDR3 length: 16 residues. The V gene end was trimmed by 0 bases and the J gene end by 4 bases; junction bases not matched to a gene: 7.

The V call is TRBV20-1, the J call TRBJ1-4, with 8 bases fitting TRBD1. The receptor's source is a human donor with multiple sclerosis. Sequencing input: CD8+ T cells from PBMCs. In DNA, the CDR3 is TGCAGTGCTAGAGATCCTTACAGGGGGGATAATGAAAAACTGTTTTTT. The encoded protein is CSARDPYRGDNEKLFF.